This T cell receptor (beta chain) is from a study of radiotherapy plus CTLA-4 blockade in lung cancer. Overall study context: Across the patients, objective responses occurred in approximately 18%, and disease control in about 29%. General study findings and limits: An expansion of tumor-derived TCR clones occurred in blood after radiotherapy plus ipilimumab.

Chemo-refractory metastatic non-small-cell lung cancer patients received focal radiation with ipilimumab CTLA-4 blockade. Assay used: immunoSEQ multiplex PCR; TCRdb lists only in-frame clones, some missing. The table has tens of thousands of clones, approximately 83% seen once. This clone was seen just once. Its specificity is not known. This TCR came from a human donor with non-small cell lung cancer who had a partial response to radiotherapy plus ipilimumab. The input for sequencing was peripheral blood, taken from a patient treated with radiotherapy plus ipilimumab.

Here the CDR3 reads CASSKRDRGDGETQYF. The DNA for the CDR3 is TGTGCCAGCAGTAAAAGGGACAGGGGAGATGGAGAGACCCAGTACTTC. The chain employs TRBV2 and TRBJ2-5, with 10 bases fitting TRBD1. Losses at the gene ends were 5 bases for V and 4 bases for J; bases not matched to a gene: 10. The CDR3 covers 16 residues. Germline CDR1 reads SNHLY; CDR2 reads FYNNEI. Filled out from reference TRBV2 and TRBJ2-5, the complete variable domain reads EPEVTQTPSHQVTQMGQEVILRCVPISNHLYFYWYRQILGQKVEFLVSFYNNEISEKSEIFDDQFSVERPDGSNFTLKIRSTKLEDSAMYFCASSKRDRGDGETQYFGPGTRLLVL.